This T cell receptor (beta chain) was sequenced in a study of identical twins. Whole-study findings and limits: Because invariant MAIT and iNKT cells could be present, zero-insertion analyses could be partly confounded.

V dropped 0 bases and J dropped 7; count of bases not matched to a gene: 4. CDR1 is DFQATT and CDR2 is SNEGSKA in the germline V gene (reference sequence). The CDR3 spans 14 residues. The authors used template switching to add a universal primer site and gave cDNA unique molecular identifiers. TCRdb called the 5' RACE reads again in MiXCR, with one record for every CDR3 protein. The sample lists 600,000 to 850,000 distinct CDR3 sequences, roughly 18% occurring once. In this sample, this clonotype turned up a few times. Its specificity is not known. These data were also filed under a second study, of T cells expressing NK-cell markers. As that report states: Sorted T-cell subsets CD3+CD56+NKG2C+, CD3+CD56+NKG2C- and CD3+CD56-NKG2C+ were TCR beta-sequenced. Sequenced donors, eight in total, included seven who were HCMV-seropositive and one who was seronegative.

The TCR was taken from a woman aged 18-29 years in good health. This chain connects TRBV20-1 to TRBJ2-2, with 8 bases matching TRBD1. Sequenced material: PBMCs. Here the CDR3 DNA reads TGCAGTGCTAGAGATCAGGGGGCGAGCGGGGAGCTGTTTTTT. This gives the protein CSARDQGASGELFF.